A single sample is the source of the 10 T cell receptor beta chains below, sequenced in a study of T cell responses to AZD1222 COVID-19 vaccine. Measured with immunoSEQ multiplex PCR; TCRdb has only the in-frame clones, and not every one. The sample has fewer than 180,000 clones, 90% seen once. Material: peripheral blood, obtained 28 days after the second AZD1222 dose. These receptors all stem from an adult who received the AZD1222 COVID-19 vaccine.

V gene TRBV28 combines with J gene TRBJ2-7, with D perhaps matching TRBD2 (6 bases). With 6 bases removed from V and 2 bases from J, the gap between germline ends came to 14 bases. The CDR3 extends over 14 amino acids. Germline CDR1 reads MDHEN; CDR2 reads SYDVKM. The CDR3: CASSPGTPPYEQYF. The CDR3 DNA sequence: TGTGCCAGCAGCCCCGGGACTCCTCCCTACGAGCAGTACTTC.

The rearrangement uses TRBV25-1 and TRBJ1-5, with a weak D call TRBD1 (5 bases). V lost 8 bases to trimming and J lost 1 base, with 9 bases between them. Germline V gene sequence: CDR1 MGHDK, CDR2 SYGVNS. This CDR3 has 13 residues. CDR3 sequence reads: CASGEGSNQPQHF. The CDR3 DNA sequence: TGTGCCAGCGGGGAGGGGAGCAATCAGCCCCAGCATTTT. Full variable domain (missing parts from reference TRBV25-1 and TRBJ1-5): EADIYQTPRYLVIGTGKKITLECSQTMGHDKMYWYQQDPGMELHLIHYSYGVNSTEKGDLSSESTVSRIRTEHFPLTLESARPSHTSQYLCASGEGSNQPQHFGDGTRLSIL.

Regarding this clone: Other DNA sequences in the sample encode the same CDR3. This sequence joins TRBV19 and TRBJ2-1; tentative D call: TRBD1 (6 bases). CDR3 size: 15 residues. The germline V gene has CDR1 LNHDA and CDR2 SQIVND (reference sequence). The V gene lost 6 bases and the J gene lost 0 bases, with 12 bases spanning the gap. CDR3 bases: TGTGCCAGTAGGACCGACAGGAGCTCCTACAATGAGCAGTTCTTC. Translating it yields CASRTDRSSYNEQFF.

J is TRBJ1-2 and V is TRBV28; D might be TRBD1 (5 bases). CDR1 MDHEN and CDR2 SYDVKM come from the germline V gene. The length of the CDR3 is 17 residues. V lost 2 bases to trimming and J lost 2 bases, with 18 bases between them. CDR3 DNA: TGTGCCAGCAGTTTACCAGGGTCCACTATGCTGAACTATGGCTACACCTTC. It yields the protein CASSLPGSTMLNYGYTF.

The chain uses TRBV3-1 (or the pseudogene TRBV3-2) and TRBJ2-7; perhaps TRBD1 as D (6 bases). Per germline, CDR1 LGHDT and CDR2 YNNKEL (reference sequence). This CDR3 contains 12 residues. Trimming removed 3 bases from V and 7 bases from J, with 10 bases in between. In nucleotides, the CDR3 is TGTGCCAGCAGCCAGACAGGTAGAGAGCAGTACTTC. Its protein is CASSQTGREQYF.

V and J are TRBV3-1 (or the pseudogene TRBV3-2) and TRBJ1-2; tentatively, D is TRBD1 (5 bases). Per germline, CDR1 LGHDT and CDR2 YNNKEL (reference sequence). Trimming stripped 1 base from V and 7 bases from J, with 13 bases between. This CDR3 has 14 amino acids. The CDR3 protein is CASSQVWRGGGYTF. CDR3 nucleotide sequence: TGTGCCAGCAGCCAAGTCTGGAGGGGAGGTGGCTACACCTTC.

The gene calls are TRBV3-1 (or the pseudogene TRBV3-2) and TRBJ1-1; no definite D call. The CDR3 length is 13 residues. Trimming took off 0 bases at V and 3 bases at J, with 5 bases between the two ends. The germline gives CDR1 LGHDT, CDR2 YNNKEL (reference sequence). CDR3 bases: TGTGCCAGCAGCCAAGAGCGTCACACTGAAGCTTTCTTT. Amino acid sequence: CASSQERHTEAFF.

This chain connects TRBV3-1 (or the pseudogene TRBV3-2) to TRBJ2-7, with a tentative D call TRBD1 (6 bases). There are 14 residues in the CDR3. With 4 bases removed from V and 3 bases from J, the gap between germline ends came to 13 bases. From germline, CDR1 is LGHDT and CDR2 YNNKEL (reference sequence). The CDR3 protein is CASSPEGHSYEQYF. Written as DNA, the CDR3 is TGTGCCAGCAGCCCTGAGGGACACAGCTACGAGCAGTACTTC.

The chain links TRBV25-1 to TRBJ2-7, with D hard to call. Germline V gene data show CDR1 as MGHDK and CDR2 as SYGVNS. V shed 3 bases and J shed 1 base, with 7 bases lying between them. This CDR3 spans 13 amino acids. CDR3 DNA sequence: TGTGCCAGCAGTGACAGTGTTTCCTACGAGCAGTACTTC. Translating gives CASSDSVSYEQYF.

J is TRBJ2-3 and V is TRBV5-1, with 9 bases matching TRBD2. Germline CDR1 SGHRS, CDR2 YFSETQ. J gave up 6 bases and V 2 bases, and 7 bases lay outside the gene matches. This CDR3 has 15 amino acids. The CDR3 DNA reads TGCGCCAGCAGCTTCGGGGCTAGCGGGAAGGATACGCAGTATTTT. Translated: CASSFGASGKDTQYF.